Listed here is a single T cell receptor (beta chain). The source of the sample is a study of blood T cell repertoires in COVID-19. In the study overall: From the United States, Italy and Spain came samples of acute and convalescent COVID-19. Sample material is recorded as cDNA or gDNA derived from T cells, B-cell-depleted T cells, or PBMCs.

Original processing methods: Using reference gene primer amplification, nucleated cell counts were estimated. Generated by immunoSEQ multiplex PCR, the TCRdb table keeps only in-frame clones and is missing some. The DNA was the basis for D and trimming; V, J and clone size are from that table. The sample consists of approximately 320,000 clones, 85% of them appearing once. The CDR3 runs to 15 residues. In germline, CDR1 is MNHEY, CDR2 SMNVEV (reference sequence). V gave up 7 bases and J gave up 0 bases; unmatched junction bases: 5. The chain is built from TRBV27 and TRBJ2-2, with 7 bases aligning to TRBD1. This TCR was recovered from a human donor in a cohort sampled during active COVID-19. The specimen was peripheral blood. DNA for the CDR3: TGTGCCAGCAAGAGGGGGACAGCGAACACCGGGGAGCTGTTTTTT. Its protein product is CASKRGTANTGELFF.